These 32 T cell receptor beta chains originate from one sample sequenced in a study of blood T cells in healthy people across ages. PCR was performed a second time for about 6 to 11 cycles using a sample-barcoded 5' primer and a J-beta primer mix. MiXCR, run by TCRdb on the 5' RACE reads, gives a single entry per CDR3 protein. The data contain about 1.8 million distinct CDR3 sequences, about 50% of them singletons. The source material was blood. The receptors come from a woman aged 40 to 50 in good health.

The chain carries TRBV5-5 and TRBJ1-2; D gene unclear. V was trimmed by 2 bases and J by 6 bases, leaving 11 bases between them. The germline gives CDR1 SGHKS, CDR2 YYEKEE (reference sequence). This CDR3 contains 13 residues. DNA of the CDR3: TGTGCCAGCAGCTTACGAGGTTTGGATGGCTACACCTTC. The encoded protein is CASSLRGLDGYTF.

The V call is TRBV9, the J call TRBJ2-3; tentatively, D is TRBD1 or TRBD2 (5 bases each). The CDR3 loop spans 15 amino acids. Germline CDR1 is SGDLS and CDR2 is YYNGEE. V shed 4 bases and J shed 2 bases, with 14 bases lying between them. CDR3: CASSTQGAITDTQYF. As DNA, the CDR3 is TGTGCCAGCAGCACTCAGGGAGCAATCACAGATACGCAGTATTTT. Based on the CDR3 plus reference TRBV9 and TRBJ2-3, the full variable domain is DSGVTQTPKHLITATGQRVTLRCSPRSGDLSVYWYQQSLDQGLQFLIQYYNGEERAKGNILERFSAQQFPDLHSELNLSSLELGDSALYFCASSTQGAITDTQYFGPGTRLTVL.

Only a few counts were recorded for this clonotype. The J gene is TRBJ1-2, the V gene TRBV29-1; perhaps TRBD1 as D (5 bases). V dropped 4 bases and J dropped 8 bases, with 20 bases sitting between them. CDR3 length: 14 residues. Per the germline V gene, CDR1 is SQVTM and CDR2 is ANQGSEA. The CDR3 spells CSVVGDSGGGGYTF. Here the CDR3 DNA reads TGCAGCGTTGTGGGTGATTCGGGGGGAGGCGGCTACACCTTC.

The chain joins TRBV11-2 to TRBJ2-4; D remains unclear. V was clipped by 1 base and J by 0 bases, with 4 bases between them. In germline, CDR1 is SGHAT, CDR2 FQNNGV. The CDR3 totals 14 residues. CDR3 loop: CASSLVRAKNIQYF. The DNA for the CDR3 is TGTGCCAGCAGCTTAGTGAGAGCCAAAAACATTCAGTACTTC.

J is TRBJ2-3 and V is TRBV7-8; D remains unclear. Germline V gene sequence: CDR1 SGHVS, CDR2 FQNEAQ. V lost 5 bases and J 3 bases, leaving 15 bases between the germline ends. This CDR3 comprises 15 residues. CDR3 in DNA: TGTGCCAGCAGCCAACAACGAATGAGTACAGATACGCAGTATTTT. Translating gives CASSQQRMSTDTQYF.

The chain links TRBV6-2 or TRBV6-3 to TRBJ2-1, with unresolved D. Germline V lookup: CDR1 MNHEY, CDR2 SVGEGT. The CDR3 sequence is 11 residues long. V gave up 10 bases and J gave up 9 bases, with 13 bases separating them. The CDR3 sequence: CATRLRREQFF. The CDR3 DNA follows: TGTGCCACCCGGCTAAGGCGTGAGCAGTTCTTC.

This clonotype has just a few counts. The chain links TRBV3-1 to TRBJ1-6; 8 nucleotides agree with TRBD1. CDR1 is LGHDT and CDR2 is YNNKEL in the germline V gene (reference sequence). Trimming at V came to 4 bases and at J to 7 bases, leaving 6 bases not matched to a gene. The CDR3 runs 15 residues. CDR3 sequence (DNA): TGTGCCAGCAGCCTTGGAAGACAGGGGAATTCACCCCTCCACTTT. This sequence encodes CASSLGRQGNSPLHF.

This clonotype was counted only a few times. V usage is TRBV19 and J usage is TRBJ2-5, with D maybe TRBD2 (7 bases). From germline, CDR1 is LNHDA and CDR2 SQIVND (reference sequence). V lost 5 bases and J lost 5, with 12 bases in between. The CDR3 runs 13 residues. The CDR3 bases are TGTGCCAGTAGTGCGGGGGCGAGGGAGACCCAGTACTTC. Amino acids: CASSAGARETQYF.

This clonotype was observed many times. The CDR3 DNA reads TGTGCCAGCCGTCCACTAGCGGGGCAAGAGACCCAGTACTTC. It codes for CASRPLAGQETQYF. The chain uses TRBV7-2 and TRBJ2-5; 10 nucleotides match TRBD2. Germline CDR1 is SGHTA and CDR2 is FQGNSA. The V and J ends lost 8 bases and 2 bases, in that order; junction bases with no gene match: 5. The CDR3 is 14 residues long.

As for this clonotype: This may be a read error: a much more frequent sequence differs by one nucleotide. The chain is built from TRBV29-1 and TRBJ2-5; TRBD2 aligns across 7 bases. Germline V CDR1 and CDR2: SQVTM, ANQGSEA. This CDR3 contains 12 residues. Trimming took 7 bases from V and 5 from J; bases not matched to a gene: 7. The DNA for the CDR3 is TGCAGCGGTGAGCGGGACTCGGAGACCCAGTACTTC. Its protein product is CSGERDSETQYF.

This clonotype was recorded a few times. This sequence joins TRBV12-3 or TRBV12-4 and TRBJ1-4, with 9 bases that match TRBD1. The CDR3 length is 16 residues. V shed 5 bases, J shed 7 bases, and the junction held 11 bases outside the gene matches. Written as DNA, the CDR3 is TGTGCCAGCAGTCCTCCACAGGGGGCTTACCTTGAAAAACTGTTTTTT. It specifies CASSPPQGAYLEKLFF.

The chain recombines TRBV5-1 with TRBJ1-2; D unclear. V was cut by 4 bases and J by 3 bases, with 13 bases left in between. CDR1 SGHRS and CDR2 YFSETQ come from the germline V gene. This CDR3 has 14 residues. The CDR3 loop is CASSDRPDHYGYTF. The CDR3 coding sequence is TGCGCCAGCAGCGACCGGCCGGACCACTATGGCTACACCTTC. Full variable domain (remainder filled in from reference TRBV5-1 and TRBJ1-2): KAGVTQTPRYLIKTRGQQVTLSCSPISGHRSVSWYQQTPGQGLQFLFEYFSETQRNKGNFPGRFSGRQFSNSRSEMNVSTLELGDSALYLCASSDRPDHYGYTFGSGTRLTVV.

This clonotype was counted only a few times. The CDR3 reads CSVERDRAQTQYF. In DNA, the CDR3 is TGCAGCGTTGAACGGGACAGGGCCCAAACGCAGTATTTT. The rearrangement links TRBV29-1 to TRBJ2-3; 9 nucleotides match TRBD1. Trimming cost V 2 bases and J 9 bases; bases outside gene matches: 6. This CDR3 has 13 residues. Looked up from germline, CDR1 is SQVTM and CDR2 is ANQGSEA.

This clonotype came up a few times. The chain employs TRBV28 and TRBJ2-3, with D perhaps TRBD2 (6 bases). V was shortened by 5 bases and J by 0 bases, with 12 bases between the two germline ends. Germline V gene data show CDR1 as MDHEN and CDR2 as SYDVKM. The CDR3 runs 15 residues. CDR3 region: CASSGMRDSTDTQYF. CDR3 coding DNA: TGTGCCAGCAGTGGGATGCGGGACAGCACAGATACGCAGTATTTT.

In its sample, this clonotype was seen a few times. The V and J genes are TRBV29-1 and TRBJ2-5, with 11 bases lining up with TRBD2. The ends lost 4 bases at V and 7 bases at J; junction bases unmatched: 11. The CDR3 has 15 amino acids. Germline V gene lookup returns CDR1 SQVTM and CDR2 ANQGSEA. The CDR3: CSVAGLAGGAGTQYF. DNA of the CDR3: TGCAGCGTTGCTGGTCTAGCGGGGGGCGCCGGGACCCAGTACTTC. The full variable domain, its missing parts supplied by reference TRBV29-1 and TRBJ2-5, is SAVISQKPSRDICQRGTSLTIQCQVDSQVTMMFWYRQQPGQSLTLIATANQGSEATYESGFVIDKFPISRPNLTFSTLTVSNMSPEDSSIYLCSVAGLAGGAGTQYFGPGTRLLVL.

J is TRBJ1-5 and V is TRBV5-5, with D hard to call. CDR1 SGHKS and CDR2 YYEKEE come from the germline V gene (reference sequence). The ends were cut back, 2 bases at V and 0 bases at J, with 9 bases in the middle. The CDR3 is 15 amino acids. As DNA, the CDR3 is TGTGCCAGCAGCTTATCGGCGGATAGCAATCAGCCCCAGCATTTT. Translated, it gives CASSLSADSNQPQHF.

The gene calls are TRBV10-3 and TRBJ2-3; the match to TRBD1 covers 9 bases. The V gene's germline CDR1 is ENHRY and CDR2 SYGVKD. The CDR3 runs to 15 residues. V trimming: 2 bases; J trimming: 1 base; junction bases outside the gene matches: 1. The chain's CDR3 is CAISEDRGGTDTQYF. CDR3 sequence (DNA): TGTGCCATCAGTGAGGACAGGGGGGGCACAGATACGCAGTATTTT.

CDR3: CASSVRGTSYNSPLHF. As DNA, the CDR3 is TGTGCCAGCAGCGTCAGGGGTACCAGCTATAATTCACCCCTCCACTTT. V gene TRBV5-6 combines with J gene TRBJ1-6; possible D gene TRBD1, 6 bases. The CDR3 sequence is 16 residues long. V was pared by 4 bases and J by 3 bases, with 14 bases between. Germline CDR1 and CDR2: SGHDT and YYEEEE.

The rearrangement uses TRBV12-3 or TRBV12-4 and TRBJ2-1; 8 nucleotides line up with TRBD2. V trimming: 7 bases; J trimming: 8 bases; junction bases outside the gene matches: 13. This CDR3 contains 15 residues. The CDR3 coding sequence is TGTGCCAGCACCGGGGCGGGGGGCCAGGAGGATGAGCAGTTCTTC. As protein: CASTGAGGQEDEQFF.

CDR3: CASTKLSSANYGYTF. CDR3 DNA sequence: TGTGCCAGCACCAAGCTGAGCAGCGCTAACTATGGCTACACCTTC. The chain uses TRBV12-3 or TRBV12-4 and TRBJ1-2; D is unclear. The V end lost 7 bases, the J end lost 0 bases, and 15 bases lay between the germline ends. The CDR3 totals 15 residues.

The CDR3 DNA sequence: TGTGCCAGCAGTGAAATCCTCGGGGGCCCGCAGTCCCTTGGCCTCCAGCATTTT. Its protein product is CASSEILGGPQSLGLQHF. The J gene is TRBJ1-5, the V gene TRBV2; D possibly corresponds to TRBD1 (6 bases). Germline loops: CDR1 SNHLY, CDR2 FYNNEI. V was cut by 2 bases and J by 12 bases, with 29 bases left in between. There are 18 residues in the CDR3.

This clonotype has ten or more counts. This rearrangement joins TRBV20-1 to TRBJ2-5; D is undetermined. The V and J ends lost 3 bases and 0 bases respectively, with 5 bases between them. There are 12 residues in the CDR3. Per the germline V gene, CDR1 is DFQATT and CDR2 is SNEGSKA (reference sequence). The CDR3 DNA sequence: TGCAGTGCTAGGGCGTACCAAGAGACCCAGTACTTC. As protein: CSARAYQETQYF.

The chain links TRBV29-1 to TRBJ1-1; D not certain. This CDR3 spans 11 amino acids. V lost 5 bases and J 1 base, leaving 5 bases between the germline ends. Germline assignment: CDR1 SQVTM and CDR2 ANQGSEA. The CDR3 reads CSVSPNTEAFF. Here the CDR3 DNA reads TGCAGCGTTTCCCCGAACACTGAAGCTTTCTTT.

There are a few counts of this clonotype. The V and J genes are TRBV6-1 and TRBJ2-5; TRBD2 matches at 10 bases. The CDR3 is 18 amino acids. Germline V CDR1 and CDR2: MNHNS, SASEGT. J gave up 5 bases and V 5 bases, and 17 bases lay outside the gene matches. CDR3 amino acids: CASSRQLGAGGISETQYF. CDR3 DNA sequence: TGTGCCAGCAGTCGACAATTGGGAGCGGGGGGGATCTCGGAGACCCAGTACTTC.

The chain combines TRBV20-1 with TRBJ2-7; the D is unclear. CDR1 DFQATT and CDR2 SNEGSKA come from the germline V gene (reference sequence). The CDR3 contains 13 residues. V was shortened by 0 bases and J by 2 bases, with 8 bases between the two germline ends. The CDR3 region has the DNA TGCAGTGCTAGAGATCCGATCACCTACGAGCAGTACTTC. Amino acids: CSARDPITYEQYF.

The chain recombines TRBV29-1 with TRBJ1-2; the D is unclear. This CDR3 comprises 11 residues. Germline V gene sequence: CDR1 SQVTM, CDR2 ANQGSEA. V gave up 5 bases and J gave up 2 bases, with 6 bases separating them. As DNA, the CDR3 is TGCAGCGTTAGGCTGAACTATGGCTACACCTTC. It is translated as CSVRLNYGYTF.

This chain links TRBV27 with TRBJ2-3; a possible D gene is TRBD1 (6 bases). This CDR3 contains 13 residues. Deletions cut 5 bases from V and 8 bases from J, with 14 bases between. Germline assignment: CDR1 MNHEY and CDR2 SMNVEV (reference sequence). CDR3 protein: CASSPNRQATQYF. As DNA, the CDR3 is TGTGCCAGCAGTCCTAACCGACAGGCTACGCAGTATTTT.

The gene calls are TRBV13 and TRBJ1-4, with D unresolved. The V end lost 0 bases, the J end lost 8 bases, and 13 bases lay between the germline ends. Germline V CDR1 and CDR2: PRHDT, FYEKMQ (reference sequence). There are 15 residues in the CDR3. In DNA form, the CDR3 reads TGTGCCAGCAGCTTAGGCTTCCCAGAACCGGAAAAACTGTTTTTT. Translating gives CASSLGFPEPEKLFF.

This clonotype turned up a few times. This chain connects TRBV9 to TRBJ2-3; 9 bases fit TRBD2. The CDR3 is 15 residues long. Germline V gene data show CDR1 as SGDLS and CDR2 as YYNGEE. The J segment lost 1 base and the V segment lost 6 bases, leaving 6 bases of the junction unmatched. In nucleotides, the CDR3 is TGTGCCAGCACGCTAGCTAGCGGGGGCACAGATACGCAGTATTTT. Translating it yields CASTLASGGTDTQYF.

CDR3 sequence (DNA): TGCGCCAGCAGCTCTCCCCCCGACCACTCCTACAATGAGCAGTTCTTC. Amino acids: CASSSPPDHSYNEQFF. The rearrangement joins TRBV5-1 to TRBJ2-1, with unresolved D. CDR1 is SGHRS and CDR2 is YFSETQ in the germline V gene. The CDR3 has 16 residues. V gave up 3 bases and J gave up 0 bases, with 13 bases separating them.

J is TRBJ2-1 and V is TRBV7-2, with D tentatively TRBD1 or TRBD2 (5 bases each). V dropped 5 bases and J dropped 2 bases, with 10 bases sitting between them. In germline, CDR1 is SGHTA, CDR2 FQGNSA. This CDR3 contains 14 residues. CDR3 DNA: TGTGCCAGCAGCGCCAGGGACCCCTACAATGAGCAGTTCTTC. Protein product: CASSARDPYNEQFF. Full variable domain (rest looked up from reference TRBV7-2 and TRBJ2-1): GAGVSQSPSNKVTEKGKDVELRCDPISGHTALYWYRQSLGQGLEFLIYFQGNSAPDKSGLPSDRFSAERTGGSVSTLTIQRTQQEDSAVYLCASSARDPYNEQFFGPGTRLTVL.

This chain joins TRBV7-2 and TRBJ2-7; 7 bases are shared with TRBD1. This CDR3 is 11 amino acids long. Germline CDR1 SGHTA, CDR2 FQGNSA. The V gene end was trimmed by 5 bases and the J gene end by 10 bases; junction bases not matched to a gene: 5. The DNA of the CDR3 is TGTGCCAGCAGCACCAGGGACAGACAGTACTTC. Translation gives CASSTRDRQYF.